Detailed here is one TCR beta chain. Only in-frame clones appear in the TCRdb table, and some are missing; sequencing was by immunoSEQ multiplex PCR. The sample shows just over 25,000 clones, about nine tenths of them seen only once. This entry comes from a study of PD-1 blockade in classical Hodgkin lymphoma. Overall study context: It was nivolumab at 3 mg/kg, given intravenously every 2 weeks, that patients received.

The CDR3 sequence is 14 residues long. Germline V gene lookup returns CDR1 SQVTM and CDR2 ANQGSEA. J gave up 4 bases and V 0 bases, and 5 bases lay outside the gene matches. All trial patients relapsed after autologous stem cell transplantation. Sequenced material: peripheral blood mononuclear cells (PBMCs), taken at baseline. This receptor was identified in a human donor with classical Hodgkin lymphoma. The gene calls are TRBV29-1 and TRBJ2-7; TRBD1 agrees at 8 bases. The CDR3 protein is CSVEDRHRGYEQYF. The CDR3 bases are TGCAGCGTTGAAGATCGGCACAGGGGGTACGAGCAGTACTTC.